One TCR beta chain is described in this entry. The antigen is undetermined. The sample is drawn from a study of T cell repertoires in cytomegalovirus infection. Study at large: CMV epitopes that were recently identified and HLA-C-restricted were used alongside well-studied HLA-B-restricted ones. Public TCR beta signatures marked donors with CMV infection and the matching HLA. General study points: Dominating the ex vivo response were TCR beta clonotypes that were CMV-specific and HLA-C-restricted.

Each CDR3 protein gets one entry after TCRdb re-called the reads with MiXCR. This sample yields 300,000 or so distinct CDR3 sequences, of which 20% to 25% are seen a single time; about an eighth belongs to the top ten. The clonotype comes from a human donor in good health (CMV status not recorded). Some clones in this sample may be carry-over from other donors' samples. The sample was cultured PBMCs, taken from culture after CMV antigen stimulation.

CDR3 loop: CASSSRLKRLSYNEQFF. DNA of the CDR3: TGTGCCAGTAGTTCCCGCCTTAAGCGCCTCTCCTACAATGAGCAGTTCTTC. V and J are TRBV19 and TRBJ2-1, with no clear D. V shed 5 bases and J shed 0 bases, with 17 bases lying between them. The length of the CDR3 is 17 residues. CDR1 is LNHDA, CDR2 SQIVND, per germline (reference sequence). The full variable domain, with the rest looked up from reference TRBV19 and TRBJ2-1, is DGGITQSPKYLFRKEGQNVTLSCEQNLNHDAMYWYRQDPGQGLRLIYYSQIVNDFQKGDIAEGYSVSREKKESFPLTVTSAQKNPTAFYLCASSSRLKRLSYNEQFFGPGTRLTVL.